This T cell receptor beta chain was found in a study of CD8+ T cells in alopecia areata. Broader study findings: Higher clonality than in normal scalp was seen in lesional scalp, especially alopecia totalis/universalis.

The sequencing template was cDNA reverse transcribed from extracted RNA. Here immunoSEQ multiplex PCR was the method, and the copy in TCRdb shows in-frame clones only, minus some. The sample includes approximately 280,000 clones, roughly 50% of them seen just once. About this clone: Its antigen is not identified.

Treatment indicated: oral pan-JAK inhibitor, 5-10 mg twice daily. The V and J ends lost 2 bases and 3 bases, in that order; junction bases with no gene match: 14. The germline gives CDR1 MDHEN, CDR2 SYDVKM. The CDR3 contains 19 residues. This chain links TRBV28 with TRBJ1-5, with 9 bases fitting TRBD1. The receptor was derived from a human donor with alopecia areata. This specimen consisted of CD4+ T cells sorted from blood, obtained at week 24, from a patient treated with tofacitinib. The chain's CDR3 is CASSLERDRVLGINQPQHF. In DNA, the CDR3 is TGTGCCAGCAGTTTAGAACGGGACAGGGTTCTAGGGATCAATCAGCCCCAGCATTTT.